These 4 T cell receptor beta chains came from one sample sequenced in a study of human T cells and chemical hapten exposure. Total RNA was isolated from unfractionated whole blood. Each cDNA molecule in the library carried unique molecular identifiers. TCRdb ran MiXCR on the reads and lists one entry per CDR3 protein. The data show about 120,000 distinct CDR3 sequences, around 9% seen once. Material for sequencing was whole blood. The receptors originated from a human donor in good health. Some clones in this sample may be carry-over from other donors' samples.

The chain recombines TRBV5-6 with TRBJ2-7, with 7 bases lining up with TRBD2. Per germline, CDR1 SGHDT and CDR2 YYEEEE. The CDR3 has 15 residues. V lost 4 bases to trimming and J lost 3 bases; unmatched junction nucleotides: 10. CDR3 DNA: TGTGCCAGCAGCATGGGGAGGGGACTCTTCTACGAGCAGTACTTC. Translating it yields CASSMGRGLFYEQYF.

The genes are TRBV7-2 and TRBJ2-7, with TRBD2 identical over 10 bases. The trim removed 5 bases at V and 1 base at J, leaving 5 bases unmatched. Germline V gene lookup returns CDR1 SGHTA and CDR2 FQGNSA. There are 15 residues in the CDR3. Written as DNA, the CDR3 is TGTGCCAGCAGCCAGACTAGCGGGCCATCCTACGAGCAGTACTTC. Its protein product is CASSQTSGPSYEQYF.

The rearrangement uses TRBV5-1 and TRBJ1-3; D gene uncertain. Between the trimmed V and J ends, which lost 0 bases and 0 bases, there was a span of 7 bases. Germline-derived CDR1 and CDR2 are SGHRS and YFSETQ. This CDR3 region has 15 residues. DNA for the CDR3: TGCGCCAGCAGCTTGGTTGGCAGCTCTGGAAACACCATATATTTT. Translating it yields CASSLVGSSGNTIYF.

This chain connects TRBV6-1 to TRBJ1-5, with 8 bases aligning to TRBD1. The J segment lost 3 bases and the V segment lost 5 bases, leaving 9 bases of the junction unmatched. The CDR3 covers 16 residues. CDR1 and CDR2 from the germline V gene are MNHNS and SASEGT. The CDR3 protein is CASSTRTGFDNQPQHF. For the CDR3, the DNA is TGTGCCAGCAGTACCCGGACAGGGTTTGACAATCAGCCCCAGCATTTT.